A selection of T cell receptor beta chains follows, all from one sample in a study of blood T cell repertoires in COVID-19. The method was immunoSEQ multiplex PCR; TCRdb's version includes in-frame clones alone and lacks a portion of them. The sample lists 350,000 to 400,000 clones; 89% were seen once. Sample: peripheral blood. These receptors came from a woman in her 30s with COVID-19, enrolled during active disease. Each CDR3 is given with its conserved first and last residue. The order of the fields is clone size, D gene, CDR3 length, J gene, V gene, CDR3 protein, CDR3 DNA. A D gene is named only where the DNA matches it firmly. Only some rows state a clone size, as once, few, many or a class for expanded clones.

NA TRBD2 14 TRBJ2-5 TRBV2 CASKASGGQETQYF TGTGCCAGCAAGGCTAGCGGGGGGCAAGAGACCCAGTACTTC
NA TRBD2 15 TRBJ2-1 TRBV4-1 CASTIAGGSYNEQFF TGCGCCAGCACCATAGCGGGGGGCTCCTACAATGAGCAGTTCTTC
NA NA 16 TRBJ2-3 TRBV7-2 CASSVIRGASTDTQYF TGTGCCAGCAGCGTCATACGGGGGGCAAGCACAGATACGCAGTATTTT
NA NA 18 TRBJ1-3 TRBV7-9 CASTSPPRRVSPGNTIYF TGTGCCAGCACCTCACCACCCCGGAGGGTTAGTCCTGGAAACACCATATATTTT
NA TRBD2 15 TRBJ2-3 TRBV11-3 CASSYSGDGTDTQYF TGTGCCAGCAGCTATAGCGGGGACGGGACAGATACGCAGTATTTT
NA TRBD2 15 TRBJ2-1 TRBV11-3 CASRGRREGPIEQFF TGTGCCAGCAGGGGGAGGCGGGAGGGCCCGATTGAGCAGTTCTTC
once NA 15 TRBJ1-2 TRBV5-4 CASSLMGLSNYGYTF TGTGCCAGCAGCTTGATGGGCCTATCTAACTATGGCTACACCTTC
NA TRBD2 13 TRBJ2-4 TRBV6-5 CASSYSERGVQYF TGTGCCAGCAGTTACTCGGAGCGGGGGGTACAGTACTTC
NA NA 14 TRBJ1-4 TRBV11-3 CASSFAGVDEKLFF TGTGCCAGCAGCTTTGCGGGGGTGGATGAAAAACTGTTTTTT
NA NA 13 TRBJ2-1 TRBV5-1 CASSLTGYNEQFF TGCGCCAGCAGCTTGACAGGTTACAATGAGCAGTTCTTC
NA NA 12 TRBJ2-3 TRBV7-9 CASSFSKDTQYF TGTGCCAGCAGCTTTTCCAAAGATACGCAGTATTTT
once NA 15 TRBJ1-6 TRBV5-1 CASSLGAERNSPLHF TGCGCCAGCAGCTTGGGCGCGGAAAGAAATTCACCCCTCCACTTT
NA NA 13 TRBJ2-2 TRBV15 CATSIGGTGELFF TGTGCCACCAGCATAGGGGGTACCGGGGAGCTGTTTTTT
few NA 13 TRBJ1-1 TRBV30 CAWSVPGFTEAFF TGTGCCTGGAGTGTACCGGGGTTCACTGAAGCTTTCTTT
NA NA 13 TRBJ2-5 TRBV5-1 CASSLDGEETQYF TGCGCCAGCAGCTTGGACGGGGAAGAGACCCAGTACTTC
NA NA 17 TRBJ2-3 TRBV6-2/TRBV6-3 CASSYSRFGGGTDTQYF TGTGCCAGCAGTTACTCGAGGTTTGGCGGGGGCACAGATACGCAGTATTTT
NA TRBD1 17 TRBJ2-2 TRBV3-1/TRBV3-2 CASSQGMGTGPPGELFF TGTGCCAGCAGCCAAGGGATGGGGACAGGGCCCCCCGGGGAGCTGTTTTTT
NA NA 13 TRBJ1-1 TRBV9 CASSITTNTEAFF TGTGCCAGCAGCATAACTACGAACACTGAAGCTTTCTTT
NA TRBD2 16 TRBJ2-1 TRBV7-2 CASSGTSGGASFEQFF TGTGCCAGCAGCGGAACGAGCGGGGGGGCGTCCTTTGAGCAGTTCTTC
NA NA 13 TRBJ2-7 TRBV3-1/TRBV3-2 CASSQGGAPEQYF TGTGCCAGCAGCCAAGGCGGGGCTCCAGAGCAGTACTTC
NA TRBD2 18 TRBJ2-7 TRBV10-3 CAISGVIGLAGGPYEQYF TGTGCCATCAGTGGAGTCATAGGGCTAGCGGGGGGGCCCTACGAGCAGTACTTC
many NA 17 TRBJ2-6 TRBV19 CASSIRQASTGANVLTF TGTGCCAGTAGTATACGACAGGCAAGTACTGGGGCCAACGTCCTGACTTTC
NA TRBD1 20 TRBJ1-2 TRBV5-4 CASSLGVLNRGKVPNYGYTF TGTGCCAGCAGCTTGGGTGTCTTGAACAGGGGAAAAGTCCCTAACTATGGCTACACCTTC
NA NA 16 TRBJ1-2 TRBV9 CASSTSGGAQDYGYTF TGTGCCAGCAGCACCAGCGGGGGGGCGCAGGACTATGGCTACACCTTC
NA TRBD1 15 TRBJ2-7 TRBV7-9 CASSRSQGAHEEQYF TGTGCCAGCAGCCGATCTCAGGGGGCTCACGAAGAGCAGTACTTC
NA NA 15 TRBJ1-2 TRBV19 CASSPNKGLHYGYTF TGTGCCAGTAGTCCCAACAAGGGGTTACACTATGGCTACACCTTC
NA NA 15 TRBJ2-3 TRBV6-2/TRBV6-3 CASSSRGAGTDTQYF TGTGCCAGCAGCTCCCGGGGGGCCGGCACAGATACGCAGTATTTT
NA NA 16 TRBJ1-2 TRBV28 CASSSFWTEANYGYTF TGTGCCAGCAGTTCCTTTTGGACAGAAGCTAACTATGGCTACACCTTC
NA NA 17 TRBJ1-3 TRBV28 CASSLRDSLSSGNTIYF TGTGCCAGCAGTCTGCGGGACTCGTTAAGCTCTGGAAACACCATATATTTT
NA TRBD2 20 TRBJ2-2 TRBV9 CASSAPRTSGAFANTGELFF TGTGCCAGCAGCGCCCCCCGGACTAGCGGGGCGTTCGCGAACACCGGGGAGCTGTTTTTT
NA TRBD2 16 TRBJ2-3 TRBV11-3 CASSLLAGGSTDTQYF TGTGCCAGCAGCCTTTTAGCGGGGGGAAGCACAGATACGCAGTATTTT
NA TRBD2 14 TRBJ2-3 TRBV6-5 CASREAGDTDTQYF TGTGCCAGCCGGGAGGCGGGGGACACAGATACGCAGTATTTT
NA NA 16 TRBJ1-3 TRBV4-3 CASSQVVWGAGNTIYF TGCGCCAGCAGCCAAGTCGTGTGGGGGGCTGGAAACACCATATATTTT
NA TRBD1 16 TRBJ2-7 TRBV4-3 CASSQAPGQGFYEQYF TGCGCCAGCAGCCAGGCGCCGGGACAGGGGTTCTACGAGCAGTACTTC
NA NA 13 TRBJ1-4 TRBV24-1 CATSTRQGEKLFF TGTGCCACCAGTACCCGTCAGGGTGAAAAACTGTTTTTT
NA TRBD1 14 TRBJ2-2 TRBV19 CASSGNRGIGELFF TGTGCCAGTAGTGGAAACAGGGGAATCGGGGAGCTGTTTTTT
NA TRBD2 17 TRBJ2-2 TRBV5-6 CASSLGLAGANTGELFF TGTGCCAGCAGCTTGGGTCTAGCGGGTGCGAACACCGGGGAGCTGTTTTTT
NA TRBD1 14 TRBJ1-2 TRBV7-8 CASSLTGQNYGYTF TGTGCCAGCAGCTTAACGGGACAGAACTATGGCTACACCTTC
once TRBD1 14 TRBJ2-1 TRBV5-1 CASSLVGQYNEQFF TGCGCCAGCAGCTTGGTGGGACAGTACAATGAGCAGTTCTTC
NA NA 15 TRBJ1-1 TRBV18 CASSPGQGKDTEAFF TGTGCCAGCTCACCCGGGCAGGGTAAGGACACTGAAGCTTTCTTT
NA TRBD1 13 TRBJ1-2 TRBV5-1 CASSLTGVYGYTF TGCGCCAGCAGTCTCACAGGGGTCTATGGCTACACCTTC
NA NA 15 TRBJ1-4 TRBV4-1 CASSQDKGSDEKLFF TGCGCCAGCAGCCAAGATAAGGGGTCGGATGAAAAACTGTTTTTT
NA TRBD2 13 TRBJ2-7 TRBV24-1 CATSDPLAGRQYF TGTGCCACCAGTGATCCATTAGCGGGGCGGCAGTACTTC
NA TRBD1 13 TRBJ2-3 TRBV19 CASSDRDKDTQYF TGTGCCAGTAGTGACAGGGATAAGGATACGCAGTATTTT
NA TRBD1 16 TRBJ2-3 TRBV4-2 CASSQGTGSGTDTQYF TGTGCCAGCAGCCAAGGGACAGGGTCGGGAACAGATACGCAGTATTTT
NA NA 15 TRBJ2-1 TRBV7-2 CASSWAGSHGDEQFF TGTGCCAGCAGCTGGGCCGGGTCCCACGGGGATGAGCAGTTCTTC
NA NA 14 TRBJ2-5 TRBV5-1 CASSLVPDQETQYF TGCGCCAGCAGCTTGGTCCCCGACCAAGAGACCCAGTACTTC
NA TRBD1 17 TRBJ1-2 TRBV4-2 CASSQDPAGGARYGYTF TGTGCCAGCAGCCAAGATCCGGCAGGGGGCGCCAGGTATGGCTACACCTTC
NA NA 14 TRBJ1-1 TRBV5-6 CASSWGTTNTEAFF TGTGCCAGCAGCTGGGGGACAACGAACACTGAAGCTTTCTTT